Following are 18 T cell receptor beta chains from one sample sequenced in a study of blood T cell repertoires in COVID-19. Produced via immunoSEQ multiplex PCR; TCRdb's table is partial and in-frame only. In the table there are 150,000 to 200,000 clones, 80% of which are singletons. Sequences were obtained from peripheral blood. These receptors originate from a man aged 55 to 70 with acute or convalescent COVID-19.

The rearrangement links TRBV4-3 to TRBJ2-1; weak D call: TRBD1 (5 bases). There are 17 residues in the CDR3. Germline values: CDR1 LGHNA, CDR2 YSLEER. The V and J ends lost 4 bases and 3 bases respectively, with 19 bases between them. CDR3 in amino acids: CASSRKTQAGHYNEQFF. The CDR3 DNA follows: TGCGCCAGCAGCCGAAAGACCCAAGCAGGGCACTACAATGAGCAGTTCTTC.

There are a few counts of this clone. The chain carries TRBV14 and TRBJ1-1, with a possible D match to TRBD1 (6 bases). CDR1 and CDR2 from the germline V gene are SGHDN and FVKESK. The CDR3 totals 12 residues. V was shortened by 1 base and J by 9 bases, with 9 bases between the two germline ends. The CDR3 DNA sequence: TGTGCCAGCAGCCAAGCGGGGACAAAAGCTTTCTTT. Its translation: CASSQAGTKAFF.

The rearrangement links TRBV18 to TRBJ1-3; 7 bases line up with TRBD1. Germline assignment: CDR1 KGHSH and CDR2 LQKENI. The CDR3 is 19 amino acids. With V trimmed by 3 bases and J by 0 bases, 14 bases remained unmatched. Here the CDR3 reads CASSPLDRPAAGSGNTIYF. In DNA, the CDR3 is TGTGCCAGCTCACCCCTGGACAGGCCAGCTGCCGGCTCTGGAAACACCATATATTTT.

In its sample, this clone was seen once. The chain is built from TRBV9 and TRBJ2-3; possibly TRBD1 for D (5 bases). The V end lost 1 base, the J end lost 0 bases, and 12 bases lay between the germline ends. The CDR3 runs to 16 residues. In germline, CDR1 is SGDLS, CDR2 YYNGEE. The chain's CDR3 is CASSVSGLTSTDTQYF. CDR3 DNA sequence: TGTGCCAGCAGCGTATCAGGGCTAACTAGCACAGATACGCAGTATTTT.

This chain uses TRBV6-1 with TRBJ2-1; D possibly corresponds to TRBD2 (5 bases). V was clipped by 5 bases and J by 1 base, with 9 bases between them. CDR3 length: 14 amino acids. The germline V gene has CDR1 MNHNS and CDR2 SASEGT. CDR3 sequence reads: CASSYSASYNEQFF. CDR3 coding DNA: TGTGCCAGCAGTTATAGCGCTTCCTACAATGAGCAGTTCTTC.

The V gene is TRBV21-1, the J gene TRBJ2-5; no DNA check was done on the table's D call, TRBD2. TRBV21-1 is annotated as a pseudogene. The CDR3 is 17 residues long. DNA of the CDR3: TGTGCCAGCAGCAAAGGGACTAGCGGGAGATCGGAAGAGACCCAGTACTTC. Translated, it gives CASSKGTSGRSEETQYF.

The CDR3, as DNA: TGTGCCAGCAGTTTAGGACGGGGAGAGACCCAGTACTTC. As protein: CASSLGRGETQYF. The chain carries TRBV6-6 and TRBJ2-5; perhaps TRBD2 as D (5 bases). Germline V gene lookup returns CDR1 MNHNY and CDR2 SVGAGI (reference sequence). The ends were cut back, 4 bases at V and 4 bases at J, with 10 bases in the middle. The CDR3 has 13 residues.

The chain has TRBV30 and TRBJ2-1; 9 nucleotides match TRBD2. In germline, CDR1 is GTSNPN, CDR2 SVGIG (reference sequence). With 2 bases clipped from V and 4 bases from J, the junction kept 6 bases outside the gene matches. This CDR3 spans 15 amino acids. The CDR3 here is CAWSYSGGDYNEQFF. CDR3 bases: TGTGCCTGGAGTTATAGCGGGGGCGATTACAATGAGCAGTTCTTC.

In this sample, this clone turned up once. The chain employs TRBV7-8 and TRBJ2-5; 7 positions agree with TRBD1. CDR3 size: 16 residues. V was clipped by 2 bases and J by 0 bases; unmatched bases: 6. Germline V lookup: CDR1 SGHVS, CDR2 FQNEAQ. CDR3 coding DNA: TGTGCCAGCAGCTTAACCGGGACAGTGTACCAAGAGACCCAGTACTTC. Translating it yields CASSLTGTVYQETQYF.

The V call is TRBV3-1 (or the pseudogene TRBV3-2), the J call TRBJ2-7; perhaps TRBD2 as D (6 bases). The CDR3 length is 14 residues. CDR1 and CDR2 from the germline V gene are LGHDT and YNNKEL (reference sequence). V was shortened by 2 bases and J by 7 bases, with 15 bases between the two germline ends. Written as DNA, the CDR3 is TGTGCCAGCAGCCAAACCGGGAGTAGATCTGAGCAGTACTTC. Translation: CASSQTGSRSEQYF.

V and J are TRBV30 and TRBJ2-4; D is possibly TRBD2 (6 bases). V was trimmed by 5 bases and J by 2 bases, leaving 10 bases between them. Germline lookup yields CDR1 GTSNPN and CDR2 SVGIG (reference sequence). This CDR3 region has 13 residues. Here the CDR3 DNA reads TGTGCCTGGGAGGGACTTACCAAAAACATTCAGTACTTC. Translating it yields CAWEGLTKNIQYF.

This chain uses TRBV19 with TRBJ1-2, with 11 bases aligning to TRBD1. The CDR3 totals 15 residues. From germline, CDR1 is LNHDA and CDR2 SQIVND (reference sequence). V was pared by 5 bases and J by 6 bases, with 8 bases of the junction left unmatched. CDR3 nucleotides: TGTGCCAGTAGTCCCTCCGGGACAGGGGGGAATGGCTACACCTTC. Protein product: CASSPSGTGGNGYTF.

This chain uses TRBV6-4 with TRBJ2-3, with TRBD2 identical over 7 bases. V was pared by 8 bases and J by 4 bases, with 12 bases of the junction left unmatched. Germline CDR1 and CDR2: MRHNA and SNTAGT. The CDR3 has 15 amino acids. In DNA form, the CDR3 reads TGTGCCAGCCTCCCCGGAGGGAGGGCCGCAGATACGCAGTATTTT. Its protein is CASLPGGRAADTQYF.

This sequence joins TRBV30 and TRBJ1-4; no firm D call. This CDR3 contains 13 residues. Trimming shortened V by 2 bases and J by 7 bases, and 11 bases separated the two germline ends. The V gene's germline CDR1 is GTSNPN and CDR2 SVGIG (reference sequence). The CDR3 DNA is TGTGCCTGGAGTAGAGCGGCTGCTGAAAAACTGTTTTTT. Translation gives CAWSRAAAEKLFF.

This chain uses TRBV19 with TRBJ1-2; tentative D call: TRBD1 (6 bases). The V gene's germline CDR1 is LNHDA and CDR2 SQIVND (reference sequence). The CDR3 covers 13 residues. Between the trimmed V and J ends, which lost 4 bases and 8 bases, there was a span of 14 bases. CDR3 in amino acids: CASSTTQGSGYTF. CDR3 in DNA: TGTGCCAGTAGTACCACCCAGGGGTCGGGCTACACCTTC.

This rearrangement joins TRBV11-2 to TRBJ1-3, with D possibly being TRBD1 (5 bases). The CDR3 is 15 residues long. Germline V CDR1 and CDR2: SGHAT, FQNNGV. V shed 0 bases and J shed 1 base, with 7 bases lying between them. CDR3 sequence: CASSLDSGSGNTIYF. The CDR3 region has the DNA TGTGCCAGCAGCTTAGATTCAGGGTCTGGAAACACCATATATTTT. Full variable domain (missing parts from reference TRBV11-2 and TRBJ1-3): EAGVAQSPRYKIIEKRQSVAFWCNPISGHATLYWYQQILGQGPKLLIQFQNNGVVDDSQLPKDRFSAERLKGVDSTLKIQPAKLEDSAVYLCASSLDSGSGNTIYFGEGSWLTVV.

CDR3 region: CASSIGLAGAKDTQYF. The CDR3 DNA reads as TGTGCCAGCAGCATCGGACTAGCGGGAGCTAAAGATACGCAGTATTTT. V gene TRBV11-1 combines with J gene TRBJ2-3; 13 nucleotides align to TRBD2. This CDR3 region has 16 residues. Germline assignment: CDR1 SGHAT and CDR2 FQDESV (reference sequence). V dropped 5 bases and J dropped 5; count of bases not matched to a gene: 7.

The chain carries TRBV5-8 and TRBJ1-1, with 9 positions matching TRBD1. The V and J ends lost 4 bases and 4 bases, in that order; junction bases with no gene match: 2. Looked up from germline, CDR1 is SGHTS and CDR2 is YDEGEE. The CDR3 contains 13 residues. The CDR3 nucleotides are TGTGCCAGCAGCGTGGACAGGGGCACTGAAGCTTTCTTT. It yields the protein CASSVDRGTEAFF. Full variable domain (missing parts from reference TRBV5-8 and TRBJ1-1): EAGVTQSPTHLIKTRGQQATLRCSPISGHTSVYWYQQALGLGLQFLLWYDEGEERNRGNFPPRFSGRQFPNYSSELNVNALELEDSALYLCASSVDRGTEAFFGQGTRLTVV.